The rows below give T cell receptor beta chains drawn from one sample of a study of T cell repertoires in cytomegalovirus infection. These receptors lack a known antigen. Using its own MiXCR run on the reads, TCRdb lists one record per CDR3 protein. The sample lists 6,500 to 9,500 distinct CDR3 sequences; approximately 54% were seen once. Sequenced material: PBMCs, sequenced either directly or after in vitro stimulation (not recorded which). The source is a human donor in good health (CMV status not recorded). Some clones in this sample may be carry-over from other donors' samples. Each CDR3 is given with its conserved first and last residue. D genes are given only for firm matches. The size field is filled for only some rows; it gives once, few, many or a size class.

d_gene	j_gene	len	v_gene	abundance	CDR3nt	CDR3aa
TRBD1	TRBJ1-6	16	TRBV7-2	many	TGTGCCAGCAGCTTGAGGACAGGGGGTAATAATTCACCCCTCCACTTT	CASSLRTGGNNSPLHF
.	TRBJ2-7	13	TRBV13	.	TGTGCCAGCAGCTTAGACAGGGTCGACGAGCAGTACTTC	CASSLDRVDEQYF
.	TRBJ1-1	15	TRBV20-1	few	TGCAGTGTACAGCGGGACTTCACCCTTGGGGCTGAAGCTTTCTTT	CSVQRDFTLGAEAFF
.	TRBJ2-7	11	TRBV7-2	many	TGTGCCAGCAGCGTCTACCACGAGCAGTACTTC	CASSVYHEQYF
.	TRBJ1-6	14	TRBV28	.	TGTGCCAGCAGCCCCGGTGGCAGGGGTTCACCCCTCCACTTT	CASSPGGRGSPLHF
.	TRBJ2-1	17	TRBV4-2	.	TGTGCCAGAAGCCAAGATTCATCTAGCGTAGGAAACAATGAGCAGTTCTTC	CARSQDSSSVGNNEQFF
TRBD2	TRBJ2-4	20	TRBV7-6	.	TGTGCCAGCAGCTTAGCCGGAGGGACTAGCGGTAACCTAGCCAAAAACATTCAGTACTTC	CASSLAGGTSGNLAKNIQYF
TRBD1	TRBJ2-2	15	TRBV12-3/TRBV12-4	.	TGTGCCAGCAGCCCGGGGGACAGGTCCACCGGGGAGCTGTTTTTT	CASSPGDRSTGELFF
TRBD2	TRBJ2-1	16	TRBV7-2	many	TGTGCCAGCAGCTTATTCGGACTAGCGGACTACAATGAGCAGTTCTTC	CASSLFGLADYNEQFF
.	TRBJ1-5	15	TRBV6-5	.	TGTGCCACAGGCCTCCGACATGGGACCACTCAGCCCCAGCCTTTT	CATGLRHGTTQPQPF
TRBD2	TRBJ2-6	18	TRBV28	many	TGTGCCAGCAGCCTCTACGGGACGGGGGGATCTGGGGCCAACGTCCTGACTTTC	CASSLYGTGGSGANVLTF
TRBD1	TRBJ1-2	13	TRBV7-9	few	TGTGCCAGCAGACTGGGACAGGGTAATCGCTACACCTTC	CASRLGQGNRYTF
.	TRBJ1-2	15	TRBV12-3/TRBV12-4	many	TGTGCCAGCAGCTTCACTAACTATCACCCCTATGGCTACACCTTC	CASSFTNYHPYGYTF
TRBD2	TRBJ2-7	14	TRBV7-9	few	TGTGCCAGCAGCTCTAGCGGGAGTTCCTACGAGCAGTACTTC	CASSSSGSSYEQYF
TRBD2	TRBJ2-2	16	TRBV19	once	TGTGCCAGTAGTATCTTAGCGGGGGTGAACACCGGGGAGCTGTTTTTT	CASSILAGVNTGELFF
.	TRBJ1-5	15	TRBV5-1	.	TGCGCCAGCAGCTTTGGGGCCGACGAAAATCAGCCCCAGCATTTT	CASSFGADENQPQHF
.	TRBJ2-1	20	TRBV7-4	.	TGTGCCAGCAGCTCCCTAAGCCTCCTTGGGGGAGAAAGGTCCTTCCCTGAGCAGTTCTTC	CASSSLSLLGGERSFPEQFF
.	TRBJ2-1	15	TRBV20-1	.	TGCAGTGCCCAAGGGGGCGGAGGGGGGTACAATGAGCAGTTCTTC	CSAQGGGGGYNEQFF
.	TRBJ2-7	13	TRBV6-2/TRBV6-3	few	TGTGCCAGCAGTAGGGGACTCCTCGGGGAGCAGTACTTC	CASSRGLLGEQYF
TRBD2	TRBJ2-2	17	TRBV24-1	.	TGTGCCACCAGTGATCCCCCGGGACTAGCGTCGACCGGGGAGCTGTTTTTT	CATSDPPGLASTGELFF
.	TRBJ2-1	13	TRBV7-8	.	TGTGCCAGCAGCTTACGGGACACCTATGAGCAGTTCTTC	CASSLRDTYEQFF
.	TRBJ2-5	12	TRBV28	few	TGTGCCAGCAGTTCCACCCGAAAGACCCAGTACTTC	CASSSTRKTQYF
.	TRBJ2-3	14	TRBV7-8	.	TGTGCCAGCAGCTTAGTGGGAGAGCGAGATACGCAGTATTTT	CASSLVGERDTQYF
TRBD1	TRBJ2-1	13	TRBV7-2	few	TGTGCCAGCCGTTACAGGGGGCGAGCTGAGCAGTTCTTC	CASRYRGRAEQFF
.	TRBJ2-7	13	TRBV7-3	.	TGTTCCAGCAGCTTACATGGGGGTTACGAGAAGTACTTC	CSSSLHGGYEKYF
.	TRBJ2-1	13	TRBV7-3	once	TGTGCCAGCAGCTTTAATATCGGGGTCAAGCAGTTCTTC	CASSFNIGVKQFF
TRBD1	TRBJ1-2	13	TRBV27	.	TGTGCCAGCAGTTTAGACAGGGCCAATGGCTACACCTTC	CASSLDRANGYTF
TRBD2	TRBJ2-3	15	TRBV7-2	many	TGTGCCAGCAGCTCCGGACTAGCGGTCACAAATACGCAGTATTTT	CASSSGLAVTNTQYF
.	TRBJ2-3	12	TRBV19	.	TGTGCCAGTAGTATCATGCGGGGCACGCAGTATTTT	CASSIMRGTQYF
.	TRBJ1-1	11	TRBV13	.	TGTGCCAGTAGTCACAACACTGAAGCTTTCTTT	CASSHNTEAFF
TRBD1	TRBJ1-2	16	TRBV4-2	large	TGTGCCAGCAGCCAAGGATCCGGACAGGGACACTATGGCTACACCTTC	CASSQGSGQGHYGYTF
TRBD1	TRBJ2-6	14	TRBV7-9	few	TGTGCCAGCAGTCTACGACAGGGTACCAACGTCCTGACTTTC	CASSLRQGTNVLTF
.	TRBJ1-5	18	TRBV12-3/TRBV12-4	.	TGTGCCAGCAGTCAGGAGGGGACCAGGGGTCCTTACAATCAGCCCCATCCTTTT	CASSQEGTRGPYNQPHPF
.	TRBJ1-2	14	TRBV28	few	TGTGCCAGCAGTTTGGGCAGGGCCTACTATGGCTACACCTTC	CASSLGRAYYGYTF
.	TRBJ1-1	15	TRBV12-3/TRBV12-4	.	TGTGCCAGAAGCCGCCCGACAGGTGTTAACACTGAAGCTTTCTTT	CARSRPTGVNTEAFF
.	TRBJ1-5	15	TRBV10-3	many	TGTGCCATCAGTGTAGGAGACCATAGCAATCAGCCCCAGCATTTT	CAISVGDHSNQPQHF
.	TRBJ2-3	12	TRBV10-3	.	TGTGCCATAGCCCCCAGCACAGATACGCAGTATTTT	CAIAPSTDTQYF
.	TRBJ1-2	13	TRBV6-1	few	TGTGCCAGCAGACGACAGGATAACTATGGCTACACCTTC	CASRRQDNYGYTF
.	TRBJ2-5	17	TRBV6-1	.	TGTACCAGCAGTGAATTCGGGGGGCTACTGTACCAAGAGACCCAGTACTTC	CTSSEFGGLLYQETQYF
TRBD1	TRBJ1-2	19	TRBV7-2	few	TGTGCCTGGAGCTTAGGGGACGTCACTCCGACAGGGTTGGGTAGTGGCTCCACCTTC	CAWSLGDVTPTGLGSGSTF
.	TRBJ1-2	19	TRBV7-2	.	TGTGCCAGCAGCTTAGGGGACGTCATCCCAACAGGGTTGGGTAGTGCCTACACCTTC	CASSLGDVIPTGLGSAYTF
.	TRBJ1-5	16	TRBV20-1	.	TGCAGTGAAGCTATTCCGGGACAAGCAAGCCATCAGCCCCCGCATTTT	CSEAIPGQASHQPPHF
.	TRBJ2-7	17	TRBV6-5	.	TGTGCCAGCAGTTACGGTTTGCTGGCGGGAAGCTCCTACGAGCAGTACTTC	CASSYGLLAGSSYEQYF
.	TRBJ1-1	15	TRBV3-1	.	TGTGCCAGCAGCCAAAGGGGGGGATTGAACACTGAAGCTTTCTTT	CASSQRGGLNTEAFF
.	TRBJ1-2	16	TRBV4-1	.	TGCGCCAGCAGCCCAGCAGGGGCGAACTTTGACTATGGCTACACCTTC	CASSPAGANFDYGYTF
.	TRBJ2-1	14	TRBV29-1	.	TGCAGCGTCACCACAGGGATGGATAGGGGTGAGCAGTTCTTC	CSVTTGMDRGEQFF